This TCR beta chain was retrieved from a study of graft-versus-host responses after intestinal transplantation (dated by TCRdb to 2020 to 2022). At the level of the whole study: The transplants that recipients got were multivisceral, liver-intestinal, or isolated intestinal. All recipients received anti-thymocyte globulin induction followed by maintenance tacrolimus and steroids for around 3 years. After intestinal transplantation, graft-versus-host and host-versus-graft alloreactive T cell clones in the graft, circulation and bone marrow were tracked using bulk TCR-beta CDR3 sequencing. Alloreactive clones were identified by sequencing pre-transplant mixed lymphocyte reaction products and comparing these products with unstimulated pre-transplant donor and recipient T cells. A cohort of 24 intestinal transplant recipients, including one retransplant, was enrolled, and a few patients lacking pretransplant specimens were excluded. A peak of at least 4% donor T cells among recipient peripheral blood mononuclear cells was the definition used for donor T cell macrochimerism. Instead of going to the commercial service, samples from a few later patients were sequenced in-house on an Illumina MiSeq and processed with MiXCR. Study-wide conclusions, independent of this receptor: Early after transplant, peak levels of circulating GvH clones were associated with declines in HvG clones. In patients with donor T cell macrochimerism, the allografts had high GvH to HvG T cell clonal ratios. The relatively low number and heterogeneity of intestinal transplant patients limited the conclusions. GvH clones turned up in recipient bone marrow, with some appearing earlier in ileal mucosa or blood, a pattern consistent with an intestinal mucosal origin.

Libraries were prepared through the immunoSEQ multiplex PCR assay. For most patients, high-throughput TCR-beta CDR3 sequencing of genomic DNA was performed by Adaptive Biotechnologies. The study's processing was this. TCR sequencing data were retrieved from Adaptive's ImmunoSEQ software for about 17 patients, whereas three other patients were processed with MiXCR and VDJtools. CDR3 nucleotide sequences shared between donor and recipient were removed because the origin of such sequences could not be assigned. To be classed as alloreactive, a clone needed at least 2-fold expansion over unstimulated cells and a minimum CFSE-low frequency of 0.002% (template counts) or 0.001% (read counts). Clones were considered mappable if detected in sequenced pre-transplant spleen, lymph node, or MLR CFSE-low populations of the donor or recipient. The cumulative frequency of alloreactive clones was calculated as a percentage of all sequences, weighted by copy number. TCRdb carries this immuneACCESS record with in-frame sequences only. Its versions omit some clonotypes, under half of them owing to an unresolved V gene in the studies checked, with the rest unexplained. Clonal size and the V and J genes are those of that table, whereas D and trimming came from the DNA. This sample comprises about 30,000 clones, 80% of them detected only once. 3% of the sample lies in the top ten.

Intraepithelial and lamina propria lymphocytes were isolated from graft specimens using dithiothreitol, EDTA incubations and collagenase D digestion. Bulk TCR-beta sequencing was performed on serial intestinal graft biopsy specimens collected as late as 600 days after transplant. The V and J ends are trimmed by 5 bases and 3 bases, leaving 10 bases between them. The CDR3, cysteine through phenylalanine, is 13 amino acids long. This entry keeps only the CDR3 DNA: 39 bases, framed from base 1. The germline V gene (reference sequence) specifies MNHEY as CDR1 and SMNVEV as CDR2. Remarks on this clone: There is no known antigen for this receptor. No much larger clonotype is one base removed from it; base qualities were not supplied.

The TCR comes from a human patient who received an intestinal transplant, so some T cells may come from the graft donor. The chain is assembled from TRBV27 and TRBJ1-2, with no D gene named confidently. Material: ileum tissue, obtained 98 days after intestinal transplantation. CDR3 protein: CASSNGEDYGYTF. In nucleotide form, the sequence is TGTGCCAGCAGTAATGGGGAAGACTATGGCTACACCTTC.